In its sample, the clone carrying this T cell receptor (beta chain) was seen a few times. No antigen is known for it. This specimen comes from a study of early T cells in non-severe SARS-CoV-2 infection. Looking at the study overall: Sequenced material consisted of bulk RNA (from unsorted whole blood), and chains were unpaired. Whole-study findings and limits: Clonotype matching in VDJdb favored anti-spike CD8 responses and did not capture private and CD4 specificities.

As part of library construction, unique molecular identifiers were attached to individual cDNA molecules. TCRdb passed the 5' RACE reads through MiXCR, listing each CDR3 protein once. The sample carries tens of thousands of distinct CDR3 sequences, around 15% recorded once. Sequencing was carried out using whole blood. The origin of this receptor is an adult who was a healthcare worker with PCR-confirmed SARS-CoV-2 infection or an uninfected control (not recorded which).

The CDR3 here is CATSDPTGQTTDTQYF. The CDR3 DNA sequence: TGTGCCACCAGTGATCCCACGGGACAGACCACAGATACGCAGTATTTT. The rearrangement links TRBV24-1 to TRBJ2-3, with TRBD1 identical over 7 bases. The CDR3 loop spans 16 amino acids. The ends lost 3 bases at V and 2 bases at J; junction bases unmatched: 7. Looked up from germline, CDR1 is KGHDR and CDR2 is SFDVKD.